This T cell receptor (beta chain) was obtained from a study of Ad26.COV2.S vaccination and SARS-CoV-2 variants (dated by TCRdb to about 2021). Some background on the complete study: Vaccine-arm donors came from COV1001, a multicentre, randomized, double-blind, placebo-controlled phase I-IIa trial of Ad26.COV2.S in healthy adults. Dosing of Ad26.COV2.S was intramuscular, at either 5x10^10 or 1x10^11 viral particles, delivered as one shot or as two shots spaced 56 days apart. Sequencing of the TCRbeta repertoire served to evaluate the specificity and breadth of SARS-CoV-2-reactive T cell receptors following Ad26.COV2.S vaccination. A total of 32 samples were included in the TCR-sequenced set, comprising roughly 19 Ad26.COV2.S vaccine recipients, 5 placebo recipients and 8 SARS-CoV-2 convalescent individuals. Participants in the trial were split at random into five groups of five each, receiving low-dose or high-dose Ad26.COV2.S once or twice, or else placebo on both occasions. Investigators did not know the trial group allocation while performing experiments and assessing outcomes. The paper's findings and limits, for the study overall: The authors noted that total T cell responses may have been underestimated by the TCR breadth and depth analyses. The study was not powered to compare responses between vaccine doses or regimens. Ad26.COV2.S recipients had higher spike-specific TCR breadth than placebo recipients (P = 0.0014). Substantial breadth of spike-specific CD8+ and CD4+ T cell responses was reported after vaccination. Comparable non-spike TCR breadth was observed between vaccine and placebo recipients, consistent with only spike being contained in the vaccine.

The CDR3 has 17 amino acids, counting the end cysteine and phenylalanine. CDR3 DNA only is kept here, 51 bases in frame from base 1. From V the trimming removes 4 bases and from J it removes 0 bases, while the gene matches leave 5 bases of the junction unaccounted for. For CDR1 and CDR2, the germline V gene (reference sequence) lists LNHDA and SQIVND. Comment on this clone: Its specific antigen is unknown. Base qualities are missing; no much larger clone stands one base away.

TCRbeta CDR3 regions were sequenced with the immunoSEQ Assay. After extraction, genomic DNA underwent amplification by bias-controlled multiplex PCR, followed by high-throughput sequencing. In the paper's pipeline: To quantify the absolute abundance of every unique TCRbeta CDR3 region, sequences were collapsed and filtered. T cell fraction was estimated by normalizing TCRbeta template counts to usable DNA, with usable DNA measured through amplification of reference genes found in all nucleated cells. Repertoire TCRs were annotated as SARS-CoV-2-specific by exact matching of V gene, CDR3 amino acid sequence and J gene to a known reactive TCR set. MIRA supplied the reference SARS-CoV-2 TCR set, which was filtered for enrichment in COVID-19-positive ImmuneCODE repertoires so that public or cross-reactive TCRs were removed. Based on the MIRA antigens, annotated TCRs were further analysed at the level of specific ORF or position within ORF. Depth was the summed frequency of annotated unique rearrangements, while breadth was defined as annotated unique rearrangements over total unique productive rearrangements. Group comparisons of TCR breadth used two-sided Wilcoxon rank-sum tests. TCRdb carries this immuneACCESS record with in-frame sequences only. Its versions omit some clonotypes, under half of them owing to an unresolved V gene in the studies checked, with the rest unexplained. The DNA gave D and trimming, while V, J and clone size come from that table. The sample records some 250,000 clones, 85% to 90% of which are singletons. The ten largest clones add up to around 11% of the sample.

Per the publication, the treatment or condition label means: 19 received Ad26.COV2.S at low or high dose, single or two shots; several received placebo; per-sample allocation not given. For vaccine and placebo recipients, the sequenced repertoires came from samples collected on day 63 after the first injection. Between 29 July and 7 August 2020, Cohort 1b enrolled about 27 adults aged 18-55 years at one site in Boston, USA. Ad26.COV2.S consisted of a replication-incompetent adenovirus type 26 vector by which a prefusion-stabilized SARS-CoV-2 spike protein from the original Wuhan strain was expressed.

The receptor's source is a person aged 18 to 59 who received the Ad26.COV2.S COVID-19 vaccine or a placebo. This sequence uses TRBV19 and TRBJ2-1; the junction holds 11 bases that match TRBD1. Sequenced material: peripheral blood, taken in a trial of Ad26.COV2.S vaccine versus placebo. The CDR3 reads as follows: CASSTDRGPRSYNEQFF. Read as DNA, the sequence is TGTGCCAGTAGTACGGACAGGGGGCCTCGCTCCTACAATGAGCAGTTCTTC.